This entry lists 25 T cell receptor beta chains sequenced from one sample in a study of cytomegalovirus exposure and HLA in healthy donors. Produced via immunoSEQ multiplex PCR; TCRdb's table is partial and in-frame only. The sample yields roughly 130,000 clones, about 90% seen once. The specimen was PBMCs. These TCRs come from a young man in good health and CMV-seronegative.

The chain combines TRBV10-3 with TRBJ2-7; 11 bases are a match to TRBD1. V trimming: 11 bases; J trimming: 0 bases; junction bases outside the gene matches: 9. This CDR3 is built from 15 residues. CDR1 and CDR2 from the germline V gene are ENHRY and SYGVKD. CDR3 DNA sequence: TGTGCCGTCCTCGGACAGGGGGCCGGCTCCTACGAGCAGTACTTC. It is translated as CAVLGQGAGSYEQYF.

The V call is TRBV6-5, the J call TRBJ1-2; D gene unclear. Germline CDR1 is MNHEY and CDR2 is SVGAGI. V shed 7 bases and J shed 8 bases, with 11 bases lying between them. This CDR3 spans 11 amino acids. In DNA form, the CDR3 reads TGTGCCAGCAATTCCGTAGAGGGCTACACCTTC. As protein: CASNSVEGYTF.

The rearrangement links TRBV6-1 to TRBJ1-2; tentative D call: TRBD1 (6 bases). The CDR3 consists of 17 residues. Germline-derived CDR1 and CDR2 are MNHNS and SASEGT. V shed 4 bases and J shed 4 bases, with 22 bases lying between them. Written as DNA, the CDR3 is TGTGCCAGCAGTGCCGGGGGGGCGCGACTTTCCGGCTATGGCTACACCTTC. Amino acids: CASSAGGARLSGYGYTF.

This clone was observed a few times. CDR3 loop: CASSQSGAQTYEQYF. DNA of the CDR3: TGCGCCAGCAGCCAAAGTGGGGCGCAAACCTACGAGCAGTACTTC. This chain uses TRBV4-1 with TRBJ2-7; D perhaps matches TRBD1 (5 bases). This CDR3 contains 15 residues. Between the trimmed V and J ends, which lost 2 bases and 2 bases, there was a span of 13 bases. The germline CDR1 and CDR2 sequences are MGHRA and YSYEKL.

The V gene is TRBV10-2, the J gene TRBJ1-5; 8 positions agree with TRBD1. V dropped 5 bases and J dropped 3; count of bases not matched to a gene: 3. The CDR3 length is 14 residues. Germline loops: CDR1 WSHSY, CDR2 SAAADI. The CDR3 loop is CASSMGQVNQPQHF. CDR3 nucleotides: TGCGCCAGCAGTATGGGACAGGTCAATCAGCCCCAGCATTTT.

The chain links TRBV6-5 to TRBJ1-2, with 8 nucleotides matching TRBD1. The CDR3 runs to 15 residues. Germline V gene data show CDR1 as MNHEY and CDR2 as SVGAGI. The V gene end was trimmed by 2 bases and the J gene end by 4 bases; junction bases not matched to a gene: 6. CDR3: CASSYLDRVSYGYTF. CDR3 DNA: TGTGCCAGCAGTTACCTGGACAGGGTGAGCTATGGCTACACCTTC.

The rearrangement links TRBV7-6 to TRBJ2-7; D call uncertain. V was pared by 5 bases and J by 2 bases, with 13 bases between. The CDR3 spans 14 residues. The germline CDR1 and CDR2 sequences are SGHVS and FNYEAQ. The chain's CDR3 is CASSLSNHAYEQYF. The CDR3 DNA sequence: TGTGCCAGCAGCCTTTCTAATCACGCCTACGAGCAGTACTTC. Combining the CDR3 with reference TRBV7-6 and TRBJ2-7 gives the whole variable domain GAGVSQSPRYKVTKRGQDVALRCDPISGHVSLYWYRQALGQGPEFLTYFNYEAQQDKSGLPNDRFSAERPEGSISTLTIQRTEQRDSAMYRCASSLSNHAYEQYFGPGTRLTVT.

This chain's CDR3 is CASSAGGAGETQYF. The CDR3 DNA follows: TGCGCCAGCAGCGCCGGCGGGGCAGGTGAGACCCAGTACTTC. J is TRBJ2-5 and V is TRBV5-1; D is possibly TRBD2 (6 bases). Germline-derived CDR1 and CDR2 are SGHRS and YFSETQ. Trimming removed 4 bases at V and 5 bases at J, with 15 bases between. The CDR3 is 14 residues long.

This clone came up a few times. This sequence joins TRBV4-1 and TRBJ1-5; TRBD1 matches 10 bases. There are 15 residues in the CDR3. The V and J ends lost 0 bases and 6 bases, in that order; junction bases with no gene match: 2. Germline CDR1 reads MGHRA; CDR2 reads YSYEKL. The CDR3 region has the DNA TGCGCCAGCAGCCAAGATGGGGACAGGGGTCAGCCCCAGCATTTT. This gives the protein CASSQDGDRGQPQHF.

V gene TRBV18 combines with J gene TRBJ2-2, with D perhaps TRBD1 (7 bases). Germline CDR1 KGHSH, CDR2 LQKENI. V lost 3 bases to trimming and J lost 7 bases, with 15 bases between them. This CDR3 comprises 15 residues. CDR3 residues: CASSPRDRAGGELFF. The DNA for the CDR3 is TGTGCCAGCTCACCGCGGGACAGAGCCGGCGGGGAGCTGTTTTTT.

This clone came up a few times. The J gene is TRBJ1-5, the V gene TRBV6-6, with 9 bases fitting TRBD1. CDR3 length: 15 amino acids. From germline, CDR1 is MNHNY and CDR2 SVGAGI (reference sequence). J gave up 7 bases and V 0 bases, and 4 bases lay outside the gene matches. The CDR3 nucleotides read TGTGCCAGCAGTTACTCGGGACAGGGAGGCCAGCCCCAGCATTTT. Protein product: CASSYSGQGGQPQHF.

The CDR3, as DNA: TGCGCCAGCAGCTTGGCGAGGACAGTGAATGAAGAGCAGTACTTC. It yields the protein CASSLARTVNEEQYF. The rearrangement joins TRBV5-1 to TRBJ2-7; possible D gene TRBD1, 6 bases. Germline CDR1 and CDR2: SGHRS and YFSETQ. CDR3 size: 15 residues. Trimming removed 0 bases from V and 7 bases from J, with 17 bases in between.

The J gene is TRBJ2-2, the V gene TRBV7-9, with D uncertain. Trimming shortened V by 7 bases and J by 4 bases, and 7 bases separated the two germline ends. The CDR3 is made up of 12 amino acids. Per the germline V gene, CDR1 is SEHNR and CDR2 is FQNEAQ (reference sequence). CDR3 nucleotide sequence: TGTGCCAGCACCTCGAGCACCGGGGAGCTGTTTTTT. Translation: CASTSSTGELFF.

CDR3 DNA sequence: TGTGCCAGCAGTTTCAGGAGCGGGGGGGCGCTCAATGAGCAGTTCTTC. Translating it yields CASSFRSGGALNEQFF. The chain couples TRBV27 to TRBJ2-1; TRBD2 matches 10 bases. V lost 3 bases to trimming and J lost 6 bases; unmatched junction nucleotides: 8. Germline-derived CDR1 and CDR2 are MNHEY and SMNVEV (reference sequence). CDR3 size: 16 residues.

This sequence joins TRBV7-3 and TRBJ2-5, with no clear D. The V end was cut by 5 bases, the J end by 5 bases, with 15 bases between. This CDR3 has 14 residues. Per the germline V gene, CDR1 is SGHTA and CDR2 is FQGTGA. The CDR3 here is CASSPDVGWETQYF. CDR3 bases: TGTGCCAGCAGCCCAGACGTGGGCTGGGAGACCCAGTACTTC.

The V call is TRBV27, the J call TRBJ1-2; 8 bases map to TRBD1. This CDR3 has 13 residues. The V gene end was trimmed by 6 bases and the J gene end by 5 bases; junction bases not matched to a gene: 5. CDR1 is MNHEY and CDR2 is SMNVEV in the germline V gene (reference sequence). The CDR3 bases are TGTGCCAGCAGACCTACAGGGGGATATGGCTACACCTTC. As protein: CASRPTGGYGYTF.

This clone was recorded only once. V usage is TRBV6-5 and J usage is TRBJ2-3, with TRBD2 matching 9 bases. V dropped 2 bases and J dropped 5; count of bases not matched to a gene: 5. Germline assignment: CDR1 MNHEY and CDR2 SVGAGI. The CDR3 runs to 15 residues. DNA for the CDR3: TGTGCCAGCAGTTACAGCGGGGGGCTAGGAGATACGCAGTATTTT. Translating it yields CASSYSGGLGDTQYF.

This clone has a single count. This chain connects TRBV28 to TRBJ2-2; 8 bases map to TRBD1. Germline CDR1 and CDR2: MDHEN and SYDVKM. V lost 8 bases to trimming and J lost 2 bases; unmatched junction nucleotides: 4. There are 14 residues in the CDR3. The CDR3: CASATGGNTGELFF. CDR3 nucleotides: TGTGCCAGCGCAACAGGGGGAAACACCGGGGAGCTGTTTTTT.

CDR3 sequence: CASSFTETYEQYF. CDR3 bases: TGTGCCAGCAGTTTTACAGAGACCTACGAGCAGTACTTC. The J gene is TRBJ2-7, the V gene TRBV28; D call uncertain. V was trimmed by 3 bases and J by 2 bases, leaving 8 bases between them. CDR1 is MDHEN and CDR2 is SYDVKM in the germline V gene. The CDR3 covers 13 residues.

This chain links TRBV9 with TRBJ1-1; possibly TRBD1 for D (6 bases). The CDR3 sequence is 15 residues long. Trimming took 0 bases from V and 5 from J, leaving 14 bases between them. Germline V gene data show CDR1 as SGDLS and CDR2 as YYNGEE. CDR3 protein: CASSVGGGSRTEAFF. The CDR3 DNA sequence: TGTGCCAGCAGCGTAGGAGGGGGAAGTCGTACTGAAGCTTTCTTT.

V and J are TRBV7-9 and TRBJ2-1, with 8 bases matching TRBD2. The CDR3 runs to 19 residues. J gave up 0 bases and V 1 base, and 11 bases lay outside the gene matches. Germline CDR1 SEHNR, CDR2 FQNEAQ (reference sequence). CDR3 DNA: TGTGCCAGCAGCTTAGAAACAGCGGGAGTACCTAGCTCCTACAATGAGCAGTTCTTC. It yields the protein CASSLETAGVPSSYNEQFF.

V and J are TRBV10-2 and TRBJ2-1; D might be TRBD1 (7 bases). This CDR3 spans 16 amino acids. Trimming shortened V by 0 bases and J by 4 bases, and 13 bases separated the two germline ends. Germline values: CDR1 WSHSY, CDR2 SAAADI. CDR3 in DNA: TGCGCCAGCAGTGAGTCGACAGGGACTGCGTACAATGAGCAGTTCTTC. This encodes CASSESTGTAYNEQFF.

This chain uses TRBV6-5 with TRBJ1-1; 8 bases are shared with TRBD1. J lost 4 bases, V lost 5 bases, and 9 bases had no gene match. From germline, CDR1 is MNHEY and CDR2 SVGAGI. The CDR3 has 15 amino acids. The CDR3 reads CASSGRQGRGTEAFF. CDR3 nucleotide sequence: TGTGCCAGCAGTGGACGACAGGGGAGAGGCACTGAAGCTTTCTTT.

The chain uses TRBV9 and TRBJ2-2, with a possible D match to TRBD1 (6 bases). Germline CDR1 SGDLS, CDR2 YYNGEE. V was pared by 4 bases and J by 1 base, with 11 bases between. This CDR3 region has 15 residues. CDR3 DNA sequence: TGTGCCAGCAGCCCCCAGACAGGGAACACCGGGGAGCTGTTTTTT. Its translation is CASSPQTGNTGELFF.

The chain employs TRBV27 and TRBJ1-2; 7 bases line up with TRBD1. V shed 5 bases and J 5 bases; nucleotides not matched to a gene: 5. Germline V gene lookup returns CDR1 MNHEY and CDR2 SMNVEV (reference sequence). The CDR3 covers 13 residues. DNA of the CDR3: TGTGCCAGCAGTCTTACAGGGGAGTATGGCTACACCTTC. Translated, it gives CASSLTGEYGYTF.